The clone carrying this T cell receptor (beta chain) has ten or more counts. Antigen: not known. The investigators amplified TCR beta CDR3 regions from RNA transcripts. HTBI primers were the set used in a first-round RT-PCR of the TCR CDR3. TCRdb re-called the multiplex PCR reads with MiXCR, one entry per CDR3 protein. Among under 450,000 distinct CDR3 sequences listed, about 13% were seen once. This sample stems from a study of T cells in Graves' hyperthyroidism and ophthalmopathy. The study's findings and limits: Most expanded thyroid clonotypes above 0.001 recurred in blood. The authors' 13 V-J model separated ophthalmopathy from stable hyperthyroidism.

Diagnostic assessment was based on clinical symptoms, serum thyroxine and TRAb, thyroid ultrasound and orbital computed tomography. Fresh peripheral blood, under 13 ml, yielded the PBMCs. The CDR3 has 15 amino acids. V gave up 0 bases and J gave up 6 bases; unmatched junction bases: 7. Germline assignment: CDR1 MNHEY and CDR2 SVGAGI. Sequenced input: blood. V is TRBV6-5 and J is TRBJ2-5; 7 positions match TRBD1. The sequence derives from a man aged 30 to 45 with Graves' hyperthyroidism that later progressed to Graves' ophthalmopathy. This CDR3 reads CASSYSTGSGKTQYF. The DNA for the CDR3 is TGTGCCAGCAGTTACTCGACAGGGAGCGGAAAGACCCAGTACTTC.